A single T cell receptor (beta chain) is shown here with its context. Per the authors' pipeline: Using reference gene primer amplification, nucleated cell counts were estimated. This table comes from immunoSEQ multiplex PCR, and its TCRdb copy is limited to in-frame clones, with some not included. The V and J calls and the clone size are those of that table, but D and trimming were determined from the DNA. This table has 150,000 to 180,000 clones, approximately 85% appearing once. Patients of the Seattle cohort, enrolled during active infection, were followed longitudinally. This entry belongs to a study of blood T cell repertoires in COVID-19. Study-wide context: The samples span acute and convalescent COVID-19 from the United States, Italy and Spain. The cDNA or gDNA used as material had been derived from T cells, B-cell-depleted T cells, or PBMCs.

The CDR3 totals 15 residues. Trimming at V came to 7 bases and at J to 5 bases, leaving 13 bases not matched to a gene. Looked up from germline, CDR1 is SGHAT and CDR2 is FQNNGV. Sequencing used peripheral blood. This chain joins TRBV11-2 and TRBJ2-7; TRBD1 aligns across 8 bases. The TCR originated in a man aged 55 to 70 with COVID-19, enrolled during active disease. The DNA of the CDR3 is TGTGCCAGCAACAACCAGGGGGCCCTGCTTAACGAGCAGTACTTC. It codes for CASNNQGALLNEQYF.